The rows below give T cell receptor beta chains drawn from one sample of a study of blood T cell repertoires in COVID-19. TCRdb's table, derived via immunoSEQ multiplex PCR, lists solely in-frame clones and lacks some. The sample lists roughly 440,000 clones, approximately 88% occurring once. The sample was peripheral blood. The receptors shown here come from a woman aged 50 to 60 with COVID-19, enrolled during active disease. The CDR3 runs from the conserved cysteine through the conserved F or W. Each record gives: CDR3 protein, CDR3 DNA, clone size, D gene, J gene, V gene. The D gene is left open where the match is weak. Clone size is given for some rows only: seen once, a few or many times, or a class if the clone is expanded.

cdr3_aa: CSASSRSQGGYTF
cdr3_nt: TGCAGTGCTAGTTCTAGGTCTCAGGGAGGCTACACCTTC
clone_size: .
d_call: .
j_call: TRBJ1-2
v_call: TRBV20-1

cdr3_aa: CASSLKGADTEAFF
cdr3_nt: TGTGCCAGCAGCTTGAAGGGAGCCGACACTGAAGCTTTCTTT
clone_size: .
d_call: .
j_call: TRBJ1-1
v_call: TRBV5-8

cdr3_aa: CASSSYYIQGADGYTF
cdr3_nt: TGCGCCAGCAGCTCCTACTACATACAGGGGGCGGATGGCTACACCTTC
clone_size: .
d_call: TRBD1
j_call: TRBJ1-2
v_call: TRBV5-1

cdr3_aa: CASSGGGGLQNTGELFF
cdr3_nt: TGTGCCAGCAGCGGGGGGGGCGGTCTCCAAAACACCGGGGAGCTGTTTTTT
clone_size: .
d_call: .
j_call: TRBJ2-2
v_call: TRBV5-4

cdr3_aa: CASSHPDSTYEQYF
cdr3_nt: TGCGCCAGCAGCCACCCTGACAGCACCTACGAGCAGTACTTC
clone_size: once
d_call: .
j_call: TRBJ2-7
v_call: TRBV5-1

cdr3_aa: CASSDRAENTEAFF
cdr3_nt: TGTGCCAGCTCAGATCGTGCAGAGAACACTGAAGCTTTCTTT
clone_size: .
d_call: .
j_call: TRBJ1-1
v_call: TRBV18

cdr3_aa: CASSSQGPDTEAFF
cdr3_nt: TGCGCCAGCAGCTCACAGGGCCCGGACACTGAAGCTTTCTTT
clone_size: .
d_call: .
j_call: TRBJ1-1
v_call: TRBV5-1

cdr3_aa: CAREELTGENTIYF
cdr3_nt: TGTGCCAGGGAGGAACTTACGGGAGAGAACACCATATATTTT
clone_size: .
d_call: .
j_call: TRBJ1-3
v_call: TRBV6-5

cdr3_aa: CASSLEGGYYGYTF
cdr3_nt: TGTGCCAGCAGCTTAGAAGGCGGGTATTATGGCTACACCTTC
clone_size: few
d_call: .
j_call: TRBJ1-2
v_call: TRBV7-3

cdr3_aa: CASSPGQPNEQFF
cdr3_nt: TGTGCCAGCTCACCGGGGCAGCCCAATGAGCAGTTCTTC
clone_size: .
d_call: .
j_call: TRBJ2-1
v_call: TRBV18

cdr3_aa: CASSLLIGTGGRAFF
cdr3_nt: TGTGCCAGCAGCTTATTAATTGGGACAGGGGGTAGGGCTTTCTTT
clone_size: .
d_call: TRBD1
j_call: TRBJ1-1
v_call: TRBV11-2

cdr3_aa: CASSQNLLGSDTQYF
cdr3_nt: TGTGCCAGCAGCCAAAACTTATTGGGCTCAGATACGCAGTATTTT
clone_size: .
d_call: .
j_call: TRBJ2-3
v_call: TRBV3-1/TRBV3-2

cdr3_aa: CASRAGTGGVAGANVLTF
cdr3_nt: TGTGCCAGCAGAGCCGGGACAGGGGGCGTAGCTGGGGCCAACGTCCTGACTTTC
clone_size: .
d_call: TRBD1
j_call: TRBJ2-6
v_call: TRBV9

cdr3_aa: CASSPTIFDKDNQPQHF
cdr3_nt: TGTGCCAGTAGTCCGACAATCTTCGACAAGGACAATCAGCCCCAGCATTTT
clone_size: .
d_call: .
j_call: TRBJ1-5
v_call: TRBV19

cdr3_aa: CAWNRGSPYEQYF
cdr3_nt: TGTGCCTGGAATCGGGGGTCCCCTTACGAGCAGTACTTC
clone_size: .
d_call: .
j_call: TRBJ2-7
v_call: TRBV30

cdr3_aa: CASSIDLGMGSPLHF
cdr3_nt: TGTGCCAGTAGTATAGATCTCGGGATGGGTTCACCCCTCCACTTT
clone_size: .
d_call: .
j_call: TRBJ1-6
v_call: TRBV19

cdr3_aa: CASSFDQGTMAFF
cdr3_nt: TGTGCCAGCAGTTTTGATCAGGGAACGATGGCTTTCTTT
clone_size: .
d_call: .
j_call: TRBJ1-1
v_call: TRBV12-3/TRBV12-4

cdr3_aa: CASSAGGLGNEQYF
cdr3_nt: TGTGCCAGCAGCGCCGGGGGGTTAGGTAACGAGCAGTACTTC
clone_size: .
d_call: TRBD2
j_call: TRBJ2-7
v_call: TRBV9

cdr3_aa: CSVEDLGEVGWTEAFF
cdr3_nt: TGCAGCGTTGAAGATCTCGGGGAGGTAGGTTGGACTGAAGCTTTCTTT
clone_size: .
d_call: .
j_call: TRBJ1-1
v_call: TRBV29-1

cdr3_aa: CASSLNRGRYTEAFF
cdr3_nt: TGTGCCAGCAGCTTGAACAGGGGGCGGTACACTGAAGCTTTCTTT
clone_size: .
d_call: TRBD1
j_call: TRBJ1-1
v_call: TRBV27

cdr3_aa: CASSFSGLAEETQYF
cdr3_nt: TGTGCCAGCAGCTTTTCGGGACTAGCGGAAGAGACCCAGTACTTC
clone_size: .
d_call: TRBD2
j_call: TRBJ2-5
v_call: TRBV9

cdr3_aa: CASSPPGGQPQHF
cdr3_nt: TGTGCCAGCAGCCCACCAGGGGGTCAGCCCCAGCATTTT
clone_size: .
d_call: TRBD1
j_call: TRBJ1-5
v_call: TRBV5-6

cdr3_aa: CAISGDSSNQPQHF
cdr3_nt: TGTGCCATCAGTGGGGACTCTAGCAATCAGCCCCAGCATTTT
clone_size: few
d_call: .
j_call: TRBJ1-5
v_call: TRBV10-3

cdr3_aa: CASSLTRAGGIQETQYF
cdr3_nt: TGTGCCAGCAGCCTCACAAGGGCGGGGGGCATCCAAGAGACCCAGTACTTC
clone_size: .
d_call: TRBD2
j_call: TRBJ2-5
v_call: TRBV4-2

cdr3_aa: CASSLGGLPYGYTF
cdr3_nt: TGTGCCAGCAGCTTAGGAGGATTACCCTATGGCTACACCTTC
clone_size: .
d_call: .
j_call: TRBJ1-2
v_call: TRBV7-2

cdr3_aa: CASSLGTGYTGELFF
cdr3_nt: TGTGCCAGCAGCCTCGGGACAGGATACACCGGGGAGCTGTTTTTT
clone_size: few
d_call: TRBD1
j_call: TRBJ2-2
v_call: TRBV11-2

cdr3_aa: CASSLRTGSLSYEQYF
cdr3_nt: TGCGCCAGCAGCCTAAGGACAGGGTCCTTATCCTACGAGCAGTACTTC
clone_size: many
d_call: TRBD1
j_call: TRBJ2-7
v_call: TRBV4-1

cdr3_aa: CASSLAGTGFQGYTF
cdr3_nt: TGCGCCAGCAGCTTGGCCGGGACAGGGTTCCAGGGCTACACCTTC
clone_size: .
d_call: TRBD1
j_call: TRBJ1-2
v_call: TRBV5-1

cdr3_aa: CASSKRGQGSHEQYF
cdr3_nt: TGCGCCAGCAGTAAGAGGGGACAGGGGTCTCACGAGCAGTACTTC
clone_size: .
d_call: TRBD1
j_call: TRBJ2-7
v_call: TRBV10-1

cdr3_aa: CASSADRSSYNEQFF
cdr3_nt: TGTGCCAGCAGCGCCGACAGAAGCTCCTACAATGAGCAGTTCTTC
clone_size: .
d_call: .
j_call: TRBJ2-1
v_call: TRBV9

cdr3_aa: CSAYRGDEQYF
cdr3_nt: TGCAGCGCTTACAGGGGAGACGAGCAGTACTTC
clone_size: .
d_call: TRBD1
j_call: TRBJ2-7
v_call: TRBV29-1

cdr3_aa: CASSLLTGPYEQYF
cdr3_nt: TGTGCCAGCAGCTTACTGACAGGGCCCTACGAGCAGTACTTC
clone_size: .
d_call: TRBD1
j_call: TRBJ2-7
v_call: TRBV7-9

cdr3_aa: CASSYSGIANTGELFF
cdr3_nt: TGTGCCAGCAGTTACTCGGGCATTGCGAACACCGGGGAGCTGTTTTTT
clone_size: few
d_call: .
j_call: TRBJ2-2
v_call: TRBV6-5

cdr3_aa: CASSQGQGGTEAFF
cdr3_nt: TGCGCCAGCAGCCAAGGACAGGGGGGCACTGAAGCTTTCTTT
clone_size: .
d_call: TRBD1
j_call: TRBJ1-1
v_call: TRBV4-1

cdr3_aa: CASSPGGYEQYF
cdr3_nt: TGTGCCAGCAGCCCCGGGGGCTACGAGCAGTACTTC
clone_size: .
d_call: .
j_call: TRBJ2-7
v_call: TRBV11-3

cdr3_aa: CASSYLSTRGNSPLHF
cdr3_nt: TGTGCCAGCAGTTACCTCTCAACCAGGGGTAATTCACCCCTCCACTTT
clone_size: .
d_call: .
j_call: TRBJ1-6
v_call: TRBV6-5